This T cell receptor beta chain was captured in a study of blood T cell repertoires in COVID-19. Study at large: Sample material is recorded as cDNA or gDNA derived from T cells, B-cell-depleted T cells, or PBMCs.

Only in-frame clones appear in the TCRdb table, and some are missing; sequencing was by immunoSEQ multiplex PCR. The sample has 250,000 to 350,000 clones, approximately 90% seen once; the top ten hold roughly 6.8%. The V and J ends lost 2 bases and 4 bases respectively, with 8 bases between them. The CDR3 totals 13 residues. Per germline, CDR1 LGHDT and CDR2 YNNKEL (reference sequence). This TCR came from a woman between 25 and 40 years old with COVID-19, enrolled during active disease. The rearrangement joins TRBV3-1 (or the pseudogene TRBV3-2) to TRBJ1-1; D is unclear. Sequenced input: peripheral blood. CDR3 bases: TGTGCCAGCAGCCAATCAGGTGGCACTGAAGCTTTCTTT. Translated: CASSQSGGTEAFF.